One and the same sample provided the 13 T cell receptor beta chains below, sequenced in a study of blood T cells in healthy people across ages. A second roughly 6 to 12 cycle PCR used barcoded and J-beta primers. TCRdb re-derived calls from the 5' RACE reads in MiXCR, one entry per CDR3 protein. Counted here are about 730,000 distinct CDR3 sequences, roughly 47% occurring once; the ten biggest clones make up 20% to 25%. Sequenced sample: blood. The receptor source for this set is a woman aged 55-69 years in good health.

This clonotype appeared once. The V gene is TRBV6-5, the J gene TRBJ1-4; D is unclear. This CDR3 contains 15 residues. The germline gives CDR1 MNHEY, CDR2 SVGAGI. Trimming shortened V by 2 bases and J by 2 bases, and 9 bases separated the two germline ends. CDR3 sequence: CASSYDGDTNEKLFF. The CDR3 DNA is TGTGCCAGCAGTTACGACGGAGACACTAATGAAAAACTGTTTTTT.

This clonotype was seen more than once but under ten times. V and J are TRBV9 and TRBJ2-1; 8 bases are shared with TRBD2. Germline V gene sequence: CDR1 SGDLS, CDR2 YYNGEE. The CDR3 sequence is 15 residues long. After removal of 0 bases from V and 7 bases from J, the junction contained 6 bases not matched to a gene. CDR3 region: CASSVDPAGANEQFF. DNA for the CDR3: TGTGCCAGCAGCGTAGACCCAGCGGGGGCGAATGAGCAGTTCTTC.

The chain's CDR3 is CSALGTSRETQYF. The DNA for the CDR3 is TGCAGTGCCCTAGGGACTAGCCGAGAGACCCAGTACTTC. The chain joins TRBV20-1 to TRBJ2-5; TRBD2 aligns across 9 bases. The CDR3 is made up of 13 amino acids. Germline V CDR1 and CDR2: DFQATT, SNEGSKA (reference sequence). Unmatched junction bases numbered 6, after V lost 6 bases and J lost 4 bases.

This clonotype was observed a few times. This chain uses TRBV20-1 with TRBJ1-1; maybe TRBD1 (6 bases). Germline values: CDR1 DFQATT, CDR2 SNEGSKA (reference sequence). V was cut by 0 bases and J by 1 base, with 6 bases left in between. The CDR3 sequence is 13 residues long. CDR3 sequence: CSARDRGNTEAFF. CDR3 sequence (DNA): TGCAGTGCTAGAGACAGGGGGAACACTGAAGCTTTCTTT.

The chain has TRBV11-2 and TRBJ2-5; the match to TRBD2 covers 11 bases. Germline V gene data show CDR1 as SGHAT and CDR2 as FQNNGV. V trimming: 5 bases; J trimming: 1 base; junction bases outside the gene matches: 6. The CDR3 extends over 16 amino acids. In DNA form, the CDR3 reads TGTGCCAGCAGCCTTAGGCTAGCGGGGGGCCAAGAGACCCAGTACTTC. Encoded protein: CASSLRLAGGQETQYF.

The chain combines TRBV29-1 with TRBJ2-3, with D unclear. Germline loops: CDR1 SQVTM, CDR2 ANQGSEA. V dropped 2 bases and J dropped 1 base, with 7 bases sitting between them. This CDR3 comprises 13 residues. CDR3 sequence: CSVERSGTDTQYF. Written as DNA, the CDR3 is TGCAGCGTTGAAAGATCGGGCACAGATACGCAGTATTTT.

This clonotype was observed a few times. This chain uses TRBV16 with TRBJ1-2; D is possibly TRBD1 (5 bases). This CDR3 contains 14 residues. Germline CDR1 reads KGHSY; CDR2 reads FQNENV. Between the trimmed V and J ends, which lost 2 bases and 3 bases, there was a span of 10 bases. The CDR3 reads CASSQTGVDYGYTF. Here the CDR3 DNA reads TGTGCCAGCAGCCAAACGGGGGTTGACTATGGCTACACCTTC.

This clonotype has a handful of counts. V and J are TRBV29-1 and TRBJ2-4, with a tentative D call TRBD1 (5 bases). Germline assignment: CDR1 SQVTM and CDR2 ANQGSEA. This CDR3 spans 14 amino acids. Trimming stripped 0 bases from V and 8 bases from J, with 14 bases between. CDR3 loop: CSVEDKGKPDIQYF. The CDR3 region has the DNA TGCAGCGTTGAAGACAAGGGGAAACCCGACATTCAGTACTTC.

This clonotype has a handful of counts. V gene TRBV7-8 combines with J gene TRBJ2-7; D may be TRBD1 (6 bases). Trimming removed 4 bases from V and 1 base from J, with 17 bases in between. The CDR3 contains 16 residues. The germline gives CDR1 SGHVS, CDR2 FQNEAQ. The CDR3 DNA reads TGTGCCAGCAGCTCTATTCCGGGACATCTTTCCTACGAGCAGTACTTC. This gives the protein CASSSIPGHLSYEQYF.

The chain has TRBV6-2 or TRBV6-3 and TRBJ1-1; the D gene is possibly TRBD1 (5 bases). Germline values: CDR1 MNHEY, CDR2 SVGEGT. Trimming stripped 5 bases from V and 3 bases from J, with 22 bases between. There are 17 residues in the CDR3. The CDR3 is CASSRLWTAGGDTEAFF. The CDR3 region has the DNA TGTGCCAGCAGTCGACTCTGGACCGCCGGGGGGGACACTGAAGCTTTCTTT.

The chain has TRBV5-1 and TRBJ1-1, with D possibly TRBD1 on 6 matching bases. CDR1 and CDR2 (germline): SGHRS, YFSETQ. Trimming left V 4 bases short and J 0 bases short, with 16 bases between. This CDR3 contains 16 residues. CDR3 sequence: CASSHGQNYMNTEAFF. As DNA, the CDR3 is TGCGCCAGCAGCCATGGACAGAATTATATGAACACTGAAGCTTTCTTT.

V gene TRBV6-2 or TRBV6-3 combines with J gene TRBJ2-5; unclear D gene. The CDR3 runs 11 residues. Germline loops: CDR1 MNHEY, CDR2 SVGEGT. The germline V and J ends were trimmed by 4 bases and 5 bases, with 5 bases remaining between them. DNA of the CDR3: TGTGCCAGCAGTTGGGCGGAGACCCAGTACTTC. It translates to CASSWAETQYF.

This clonotype was seen a single time. The chain combines TRBV29-1 with TRBJ2-3, with D perhaps TRBD1 or TRBD2 (5 bases each). The CDR3 totals 15 residues. V shed 4 bases and J shed 2 bases, with 16 bases lying between them. The V gene's germline CDR1 is SQVTM and CDR2 ANQGSEA. The CDR3 nucleotides are TGCAGCGTTGTTCTTGCGATGGGGGACACAGATACGCAGTATTTT. Amino acids: CSVVLAMGDTDTQYF.